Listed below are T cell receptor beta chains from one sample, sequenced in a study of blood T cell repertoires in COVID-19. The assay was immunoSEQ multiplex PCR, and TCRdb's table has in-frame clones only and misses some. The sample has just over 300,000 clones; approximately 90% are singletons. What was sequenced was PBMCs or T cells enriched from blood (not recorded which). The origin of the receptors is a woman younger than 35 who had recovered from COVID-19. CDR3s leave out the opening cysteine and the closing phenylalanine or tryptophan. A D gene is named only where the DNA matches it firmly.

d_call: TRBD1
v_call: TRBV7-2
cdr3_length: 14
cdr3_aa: ASSQSRWGTVYGYT

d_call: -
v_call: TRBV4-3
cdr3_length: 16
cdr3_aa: ASSPHGRAGSYNSPLH

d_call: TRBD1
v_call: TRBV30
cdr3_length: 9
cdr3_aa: AGEQGGVYT

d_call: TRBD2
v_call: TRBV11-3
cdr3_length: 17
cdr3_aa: ASSSTRRDRGSSYNEQF

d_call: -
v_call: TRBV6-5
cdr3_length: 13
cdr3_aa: ASAPGQPNIYGYT

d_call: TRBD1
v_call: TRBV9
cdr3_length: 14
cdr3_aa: ASSVSGTGSPYEQY

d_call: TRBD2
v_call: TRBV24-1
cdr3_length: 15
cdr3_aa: ATSDRMGGAGGETQY

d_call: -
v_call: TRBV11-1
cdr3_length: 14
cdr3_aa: ASSLSRDGGIYGYT

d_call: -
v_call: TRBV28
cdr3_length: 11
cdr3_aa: ASKAGSWNEQF

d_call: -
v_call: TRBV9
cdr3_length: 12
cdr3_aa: ASSVARDLTEAF

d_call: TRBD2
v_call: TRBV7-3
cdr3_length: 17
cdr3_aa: ASSFLGTSGLTNTGELF

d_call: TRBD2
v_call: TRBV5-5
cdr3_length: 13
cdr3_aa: ASSSRPGLGETQY

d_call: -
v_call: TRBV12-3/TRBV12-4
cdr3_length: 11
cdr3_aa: ASRFQGFAEAF

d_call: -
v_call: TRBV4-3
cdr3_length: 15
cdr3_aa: ASSQERLRPESYGYT

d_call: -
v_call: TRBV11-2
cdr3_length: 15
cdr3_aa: ASSLGSTWGETYEQY

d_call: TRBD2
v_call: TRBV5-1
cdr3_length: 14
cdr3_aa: ASSEGPPGLYNEQF

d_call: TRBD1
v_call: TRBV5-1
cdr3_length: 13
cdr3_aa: ASSLGDRGGTEAF

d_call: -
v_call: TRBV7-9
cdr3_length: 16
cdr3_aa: ASSPRLGYGRGTDTQY

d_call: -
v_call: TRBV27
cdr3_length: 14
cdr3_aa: ASSLYPRQGYSPLH

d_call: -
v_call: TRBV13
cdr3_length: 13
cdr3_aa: ASSLVPAGQYEQY

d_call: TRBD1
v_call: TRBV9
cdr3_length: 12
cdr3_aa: ASGDSYSNQPQH

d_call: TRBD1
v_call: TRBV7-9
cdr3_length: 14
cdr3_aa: ASSLDRGPYTGELF

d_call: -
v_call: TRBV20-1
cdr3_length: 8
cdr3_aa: SAADYGYT

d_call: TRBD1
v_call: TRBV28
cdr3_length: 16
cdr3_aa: ASSLRPTGGLYNEKLF

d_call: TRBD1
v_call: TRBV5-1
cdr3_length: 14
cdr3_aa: ASSSGQGVIIDTQY

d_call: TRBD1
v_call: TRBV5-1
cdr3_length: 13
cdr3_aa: ASSPRQGGNEKLF

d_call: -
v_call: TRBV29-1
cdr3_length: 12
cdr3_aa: SAATGLNTGELF

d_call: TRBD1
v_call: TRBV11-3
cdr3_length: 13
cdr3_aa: ASRLRDSWEGELF